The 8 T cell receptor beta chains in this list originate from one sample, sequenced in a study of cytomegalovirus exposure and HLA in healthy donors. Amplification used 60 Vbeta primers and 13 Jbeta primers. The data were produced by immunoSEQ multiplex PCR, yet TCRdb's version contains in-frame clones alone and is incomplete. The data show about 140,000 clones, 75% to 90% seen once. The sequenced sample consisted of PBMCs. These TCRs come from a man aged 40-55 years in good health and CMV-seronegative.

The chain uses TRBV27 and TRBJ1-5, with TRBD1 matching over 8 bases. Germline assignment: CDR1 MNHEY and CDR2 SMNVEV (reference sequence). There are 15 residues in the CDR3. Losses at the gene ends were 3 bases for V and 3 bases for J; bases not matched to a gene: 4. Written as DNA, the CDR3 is TGTGCCAGCAGTTTGGACAGGGCGGCCAATCAGCCCCAGCATTTT. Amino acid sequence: CASSLDRAANQPQHF.

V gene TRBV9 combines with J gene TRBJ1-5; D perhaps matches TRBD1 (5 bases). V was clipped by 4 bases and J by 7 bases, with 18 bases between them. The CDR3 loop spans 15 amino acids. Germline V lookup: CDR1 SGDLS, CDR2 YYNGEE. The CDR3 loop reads CASSPRDSPPQPQHF. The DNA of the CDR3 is TGTGCCAGCAGCCCTCGGGACTCCCCACCGCAGCCCCAGCATTTT.

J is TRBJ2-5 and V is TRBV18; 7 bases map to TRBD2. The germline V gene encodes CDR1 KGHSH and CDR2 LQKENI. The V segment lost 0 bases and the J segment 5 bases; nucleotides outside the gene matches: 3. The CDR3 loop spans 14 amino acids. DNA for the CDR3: TGTGCCAGCTCACCACCCCCGGGGGGTGAGACCCAGTACTTC. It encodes CASSPPPGGETQYF.

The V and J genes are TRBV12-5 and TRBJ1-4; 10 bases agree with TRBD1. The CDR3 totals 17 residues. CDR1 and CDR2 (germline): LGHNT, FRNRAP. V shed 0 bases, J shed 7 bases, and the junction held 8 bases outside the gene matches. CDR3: CASGLVLSDRGIEKLFF. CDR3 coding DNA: TGTGCTAGTGGTTTGGTACTGTCGGACAGGGGGATTGAAAAACTGTTTTTT.

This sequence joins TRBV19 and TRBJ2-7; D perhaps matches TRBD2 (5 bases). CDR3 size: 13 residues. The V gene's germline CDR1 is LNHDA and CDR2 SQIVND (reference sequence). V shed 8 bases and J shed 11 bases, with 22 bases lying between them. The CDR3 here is CASRAGTSSVEYF. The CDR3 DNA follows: TGTGCCAGTCGCGCGGGTACCTCCTCAGTCGAGTACTTC. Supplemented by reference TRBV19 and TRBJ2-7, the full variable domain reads DGGITQSPKYLFRKEGQNVTLSCEQNLNHDAMYWYRQDPGQGLRLIYYSQIVNDFQKGDIAEGYSVSREKKESFPLTVTSAQKNPTAFYLCASRAGTSSVEYFGPGTRLTVT.

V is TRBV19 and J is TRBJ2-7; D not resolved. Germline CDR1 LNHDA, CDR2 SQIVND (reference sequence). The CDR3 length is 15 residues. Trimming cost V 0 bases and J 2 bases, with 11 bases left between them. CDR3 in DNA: TGTGCCAGTAGTATAGATAACATGGCCCCCTACGAGCAGTACTTC. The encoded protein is CASSIDNMAPYEQYF.

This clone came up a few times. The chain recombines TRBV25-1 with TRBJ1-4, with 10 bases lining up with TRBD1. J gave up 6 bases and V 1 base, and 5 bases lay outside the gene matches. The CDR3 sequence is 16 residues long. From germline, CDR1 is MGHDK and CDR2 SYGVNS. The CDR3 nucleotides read TGTGCCAGCAGTGAATCCGGGACAGGGGTAGATGAAAAACTGTTTTTT. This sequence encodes CASSESGTGVDEKLFF.

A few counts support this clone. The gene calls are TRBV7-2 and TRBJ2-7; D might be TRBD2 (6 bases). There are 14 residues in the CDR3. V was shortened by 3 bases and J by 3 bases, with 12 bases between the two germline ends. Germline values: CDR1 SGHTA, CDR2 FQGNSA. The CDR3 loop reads CASSFTQGLYEQYF. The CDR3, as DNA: TGTGCCAGCAGCTTCACGCAGGGACTCTACGAGCAGTACTTC.